Shown below are 2 T cell receptor beta chains from a single sample sequenced in a study of blood T cells in healthy people across ages. It was with a sample-barcoded 5' primer and a J-beta primer mix that a second PCR of roughly 7 to 12 cycles was run. TCRdb re-called the 5' RACE reads with MiXCR, one entry per CDR3 protein. The data show around 940,000 distinct CDR3 sequences, with 51% seen just once and roughly 23% held by the top ten. Sequenced: blood. The receptors shown here come from a woman aged 55 to 70 in good health.

The V call is TRBV7-2, the J call TRBJ2-7; 9 bases fit TRBD2. From germline, CDR1 is SGHTA and CDR2 FQGNSA. J was trimmed by 0 bases and V by 3 bases; bases with no gene match: 6. The CDR3 contains 16 residues. The CDR3 coding sequence is TGTGCCAGCAGCTTGGATTCTAGCGGGGACTCCTACGAGCAGTACTTC. Protein sequence: CASSLDSSGDSYEQYF.

This chain links TRBV27 with TRBJ2-6; 8 bases line up with TRBD1. J lost 1 base, V lost 5 bases, and 13 bases had no gene match. Germline V gene sequence: CDR1 MNHEY, CDR2 SMNVEV (reference sequence). The length of the CDR3 is 19 residues. CDR3 region: CASSPFQGASLSGANVLTF. The DNA of the CDR3 is TGTGCCAGCAGTCCCTTCCAGGGGGCTTCCCTATCTGGGGCCAACGTCCTGACTTTC.